This T cell receptor (beta chain) was recorded in a study of CD8 T cells in Susac syndrome. The RNA, roughly 0.5 to 1 ug, was put through reverse transcription using random hexamers. TCRdb fed the immunoSEQ multiplex PCR reads into MiXCR, producing one record per CDR3 protein. The sample lists about 25,000 distinct CDR3 sequences; around 94% were seen once. V was pared by 4 bases and J by 3 bases, with 15 bases between. The CDR3 loop spans 15 amino acids. Germline assignment: CDR1 LGHNA and CDR2 YSLEER. Negative isolation was used for CD8+ and CD4+ T cells and FACS enrichment for TEMRA cells. The sample consisted of CD8+ T cells from PBMCs. The rearrangement uses TRBV4-3 and TRBJ1-1; D is perhaps TRBD1 (5 bases). The TCR was taken from a human donor in good health. The CDR3 DNA is TGCGCCAGCAGCCCCGGGCTGGGGGAGGACACTGAAGCTTTCTTT. This codes for CASSPGLGEDTEAFF.